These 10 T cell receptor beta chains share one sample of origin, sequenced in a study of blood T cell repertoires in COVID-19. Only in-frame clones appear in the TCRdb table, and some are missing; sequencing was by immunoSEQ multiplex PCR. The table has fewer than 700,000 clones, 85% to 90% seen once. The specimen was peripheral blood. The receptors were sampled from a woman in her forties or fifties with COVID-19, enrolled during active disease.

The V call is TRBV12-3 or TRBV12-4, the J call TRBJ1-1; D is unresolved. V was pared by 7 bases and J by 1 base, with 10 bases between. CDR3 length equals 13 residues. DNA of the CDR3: TGTGCCAGCAACCTTGGAGCGAACACTGAAGCTTTCTTT. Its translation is CASNLGANTEAFF.

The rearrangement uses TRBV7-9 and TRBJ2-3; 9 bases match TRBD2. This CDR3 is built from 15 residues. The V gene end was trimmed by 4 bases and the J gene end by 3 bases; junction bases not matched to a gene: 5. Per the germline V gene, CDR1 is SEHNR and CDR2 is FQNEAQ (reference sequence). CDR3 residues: CASSSERGATDTQYF. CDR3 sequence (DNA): TGTGCCAGCAGCTCGGAGCGGGGGGCAACAGATACGCAGTATTTT.

CDR3 coding DNA: TGTGCCAGTAGTTGGAGCGGACAGCAAGAGACCCAGTACTTC. Translating it yields CASSWSGQQETQYF. This chain connects TRBV19 to TRBJ2-5; tentative D call: TRBD1 (6 bases). The CDR3 is made up of 14 amino acids. Trimming removed 5 bases at V and 2 bases at J, with 12 bases between. Per the germline V gene, CDR1 is LNHDA and CDR2 is SQIVND (reference sequence).

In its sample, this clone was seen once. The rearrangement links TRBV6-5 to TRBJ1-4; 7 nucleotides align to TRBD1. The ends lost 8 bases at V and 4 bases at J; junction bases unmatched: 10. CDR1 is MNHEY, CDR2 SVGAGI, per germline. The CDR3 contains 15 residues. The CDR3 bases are TGTGCCAGCCGATACGGGACAGAGAATAATGAAAAACTGTTTTTT. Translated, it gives CASRYGTENNEKLFF.

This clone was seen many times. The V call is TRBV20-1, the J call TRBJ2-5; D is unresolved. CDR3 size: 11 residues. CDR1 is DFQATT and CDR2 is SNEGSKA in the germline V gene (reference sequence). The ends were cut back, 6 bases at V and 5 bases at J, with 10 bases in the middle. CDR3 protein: CSANHEETQYF. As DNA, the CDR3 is TGCAGTGCAAACCATGAGGAGACCCAGTACTTC.

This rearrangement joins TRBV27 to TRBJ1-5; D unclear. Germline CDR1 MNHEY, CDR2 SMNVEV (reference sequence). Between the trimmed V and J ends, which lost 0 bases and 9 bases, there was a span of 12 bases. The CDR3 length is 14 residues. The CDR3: CASSLSFSQRPQHF. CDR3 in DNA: TGTGCCAGCAGTTTATCTTTCTCCCAGCGGCCCCAGCATTTT.

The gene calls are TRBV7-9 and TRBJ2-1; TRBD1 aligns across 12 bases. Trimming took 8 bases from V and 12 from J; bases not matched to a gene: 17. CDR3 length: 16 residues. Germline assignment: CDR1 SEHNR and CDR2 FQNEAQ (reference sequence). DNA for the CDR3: TGTGCCAGCCTGACCACCCGGGACAGGGGGCGCAAGGGGCAGTTCTTC. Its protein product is CASLTTRDRGRKGQFF.

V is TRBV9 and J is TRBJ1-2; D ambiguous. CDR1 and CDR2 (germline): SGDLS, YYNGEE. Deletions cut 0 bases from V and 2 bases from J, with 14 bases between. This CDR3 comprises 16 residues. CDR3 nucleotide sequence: TGTGCCAGCAGCGTAGGTCCGGGTGGAATCAACTATGGCTACACCTTC. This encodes CASSVGPGGINYGYTF.

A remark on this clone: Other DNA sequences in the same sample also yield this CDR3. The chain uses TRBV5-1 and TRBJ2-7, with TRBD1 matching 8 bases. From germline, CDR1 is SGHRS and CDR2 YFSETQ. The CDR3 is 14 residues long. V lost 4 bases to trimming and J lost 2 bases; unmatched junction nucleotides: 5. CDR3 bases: TGCGCCAGCAGCCTAGGACAGGGTCCCTACGAGCAGTACTTC. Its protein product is CASSLGQGPYEQYF.

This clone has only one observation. CDR3 in amino acids: CASSHADREETQYF. The CDR3 DNA reads as TGTGCCAGCAGCCACGCCGACAGGGAAGAGACCCAGTACTTC. The chain couples TRBV3-1 (or the pseudogene TRBV3-2) to TRBJ2-5; 7 bases match TRBD1. Germline V gives CDR1 LGHDT, CDR2 YNNKEL (reference sequence). V shed 3 bases, J shed 3 bases, and the junction held 4 bases outside the gene matches. The CDR3 covers 14 residues.